Sequencing of this T cell receptor (beta chain) was carried out in a study of cytomegalovirus exposure and HLA in healthy donors. Overall study results and limits: CMV serostatus was the only immune exposure information that was available. Later analysis associated a missense DCLRE1C variant with TCR beta V- and J-gene trimming.

Of note for this clone: The antigen is undetermined.

Use of 60 Vbeta and 13 Jbeta primers characterized the PCR. This table comes from immunoSEQ multiplex PCR, and its TCRdb copy is limited to in-frame clones, with some not included. This table holds more than 150,000 clones, 75% to 85% found once. Sequencing was performed on PBMCs. The receptor's source is a girl aged 2 to 9 in good health and CMV-seropositive.

The CDR3 DNA is TGCGCCAGCAGACAAAGCGGGGCCTCGACAGATACGCAGTATTTT. It yields the protein CASRQSGASTDTQYF. The rearrangement links TRBV5-1 to TRBJ2-3; 7 bases are a match to TRBD2. CDR3 length: 15 amino acids. Trimming at V came to 5 bases and at J to 3 bases, leaving 9 bases not matched to a gene. The germline V gene encodes CDR1 SGHRS and CDR2 YFSETQ.